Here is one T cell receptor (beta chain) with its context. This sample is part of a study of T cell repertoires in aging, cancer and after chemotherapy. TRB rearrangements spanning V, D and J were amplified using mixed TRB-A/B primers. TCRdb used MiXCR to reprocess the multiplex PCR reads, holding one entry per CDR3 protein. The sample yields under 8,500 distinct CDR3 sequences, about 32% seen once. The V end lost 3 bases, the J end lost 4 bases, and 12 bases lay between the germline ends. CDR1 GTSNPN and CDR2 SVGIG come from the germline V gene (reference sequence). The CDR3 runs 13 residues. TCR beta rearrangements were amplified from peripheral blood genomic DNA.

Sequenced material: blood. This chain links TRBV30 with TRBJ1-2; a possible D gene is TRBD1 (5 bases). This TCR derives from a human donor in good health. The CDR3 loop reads CAWSLGPTYGYTF. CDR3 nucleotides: TGTGCCTGGAGCTTGGGACCCACCTATGGCTACACCTTC.